This T cell receptor (beta chain) was captured in a study of type 1 regulatory T cells. Study in general: An in vitro protocol generated T-allo10, a Tr1-enriched, alloantigen-specific CD4 T cell product.

TCRdb reprocessed the reads via MiXCR and lists one record per CDR3 protein. The table lists approximately 100,000 distinct CDR3 sequences, 30% to 35% of them singletons. This clonotype has more than one count but fewer than ten. This sequence was found in a human donor in good health. Input material: CD4+ T cells, either the whole sample or a sorted fraction (not recorded which).

The CDR3 DNA is TGTGCCAGCAGTTCTAATCCAGGGACCTACGAGCAGTACTTC. It yields the protein CASSSNPGTYEQYF. The rearrangement uses TRBV12-3 or TRBV12-4 and TRBJ2-7; D perhaps matches TRBD1 (5 bases). V lost 4 bases and J lost 2, with 12 bases in between. The CDR3 length is 14 residues.